These T cell receptor beta chains were read from a single sample in a study of blood T cell repertoires in COVID-19. This table comes from immunoSEQ multiplex PCR, and its TCRdb copy is limited to in-frame clones, with some not included. The table lists approximately 230,000 clones, 88% of them singletons, with 14% to 15% in the top ten. Source material: PBMCs or T cells enriched from blood (not recorded which). The receptors were gathered from a woman aged 50 to 60 with acute COVID-19. Each CDR3 is given with its conserved first and last residue. The D gene is left open where the match is weak. Only part of the rows carry a size: once, few, many, or a class if the clone is expanded.

clone size	V gene	D gene	J gene	CDR3 DNA	CDR3 protein
once	TRBV29-1	NA	TRBJ2-3	TGCAGCGTTGAAGGACAGTTTCTAAATACGCAGTATTTT	CSVEGQFLNTQYF
NA	TRBV7-9	TRBD1	TRBJ1-2	TGTGCCAGCAGCGCCCAGGGGACAGGGGGCTATGGCTACACCTTC	CASSAQGTGGYGYTF
once	TRBV20-1	TRBD2	TRBJ2-2	TGCAGTGCTAGTAGGGAGACTAGCGGGAGTTGGGCCGGGGAGCTGTTTTTT	CSASRETSGSWAGELFF
NA	TRBV7-2	NA	TRBJ1-1	TGTGCCAGCAGCTCGATCAGGACTTTGAACACTGAAGCTTTCTTT	CASSSIRTLNTEAFF
once	TRBV5-4	TRBD2	TRBJ2-7	TGTGCCAGCAGCTCTGGACTAGCGGGAGGGCGGGCCTACGAGCAGTACTTC	CASSSGLAGGRAYEQYF
NA	TRBV28	TRBD1	TRBJ2-4	TGTGCCAGCAGTTCCCCCGGGACAGAAAACATTCAGTACTTC	CASSSPGTENIQYF
NA	TRBV7-2	NA	TRBJ1-2	TGTGCCAGCAGCTCCCGAACAGGGTATGGCTACACCTTC	CASSSRTGYGYTF
NA	TRBV11-3	TRBD1	TRBJ2-1	TGTGCCAGCAGCAAAAGGGGACAGGGGTCCCATGAGCAGTTCTTC	CASSKRGQGSHEQFF
NA	TRBV4-2	TRBD2	TRBJ2-7	TGTGCCAGCAGCCAAGGAGGGCGGGAGGGGACCTACGAGCAGTACTTC	CASSQGGREGTYEQYF
NA	TRBV6-4	NA	TRBJ2-1	TGTGCCAGCAGCGCCAAGCTAGAAAATGAGCAGTTCTTC	CASSAKLENEQFF
NA	TRBV7-2	TRBD1	TRBJ1-1	TGTGCCAGCAGCACCACAGGGGCCACTGAAGCTTTCTTT	CASSTTGATEAFF
NA	TRBV4-3	NA	TRBJ2-5	TGCGCCAGCAGCCAAGATACTAGTCCAGAGACCCAGTACTTC	CASSQDTSPETQYF
NA	TRBV27	NA	TRBJ1-1	TGTGCCAGCAGGGGGGGGACTGAAGCTTTCTTT	CASRGGTEAFF
NA	TRBV6-6	NA	TRBJ1-5	TGTGCCAGCAGTGGAGATCAGCCCCAGCATTTT	CASSGDQPQHF
NA	TRBV6-6	NA	TRBJ1-1	TGTGCCAGCAGTTACGAAGGAGGGTATGGGGACACTGAAGCTTTCTTT	CASSYEGGYGDTEAFF
NA	TRBV5-5	TRBD1	TRBJ2-5	TGTGCCAGCAGCTTGGTGCTGACAGGGGTGGAGACCCAGTACTTC	CASSLVLTGVETQYF
NA	TRBV7-9	TRBD2	TRBJ2-3	TGTGCCAGCAGCTCTGGACTAGCGGGATTCACAGATACGCAGTATTTT	CASSSGLAGFTDTQYF
NA	TRBV6-2/TRBV6-3	NA	TRBJ1-2	TGTGCCAGCAGCCAGAGGTCGTCAGCTTATGGCTACACCTTC	CASSQRSSAYGYTF
NA	TRBV19	NA	TRBJ2-6	TGTGCCAGTAGTACCCGGACAGCTGGGGCCAACGTCCTGACTTTC	CASSTRTAGANVLTF
few	TRBV6-5	TRBD1	TRBJ1-5	TGTGCCAGCAGTCGCTACAGGGGAAGAGGCCAGCCCCAGCATTTT	CASSRYRGRGQPQHF
NA	TRBV25-1	TRBD1	TRBJ2-3	TGTGCCAGCAGTGAGGGGACAGGGTCGACAGATACGCAGTATTTT	CASSEGTGSTDTQYF
NA	TRBV10-1	NA	TRBJ2-7	TGCGCCAGCAGTCCACCGGGTCTCACCCACTACGAGCAGTACTTC	CASSPPGLTHYEQYF
NA	TRBV19	TRBD2	TRBJ2-1	TGTGCCAGTAGGATTAGCGGGAGGGCCGTCTACAATGAGCAGTTCTTC	CASRISGRAVYNEQFF
NA	TRBV7-2	NA	TRBJ2-7	TGTGCCAGCAGCTTGACGGGACTCACTACCTACGAGCAGTACTTC	CASSLTGLTTYEQYF
NA	TRBV7-2	NA	TRBJ2-7	TGTGCCAGCAGCTTTGCGTCTGTGGCGACGGGCGAGCAGTACTTC	CASSFASVATGEQYF
NA	TRBV24-1	TRBD2	TRBJ2-1	TGTGCCACCAGCAAGGGACTAGCGGGAGTGAATGAGCAGTTCTTC	CATSKGLAGVNEQFF
NA	TRBV21-1	NA	TRBJ2-1	NA	CASSKGNVGQGAYNEQFF
NA	TRBV27	NA	TRBJ1-3	TGTGCCAGCAGTTCAAAGGGGTCCGGAAACACCATATATTTT	CASSSKGSGNTIYF
NA	TRBV28	TRBD1	TRBJ1-4	TGTGCCAGCAGTCCGACAGGGGGCGGTGAAAAACTGTTTTTT	CASSPTGGGEKLFF
NA	TRBV7-2	NA	TRBJ2-4	TGTGCCAGCAGCCCGGGAGACCCGGTTGGGGTTCAGTACTTC	CASSPGDPVGVQYF
NA	TRBV19	TRBD1	TRBJ2-5	TGTGCCAGTAGTCCGACAGGGGTGGTCCAAGAGACCCAGTACTTC	CASSPTGVVQETQYF
NA	TRBV11-2	NA	TRBJ2-3	TGTGCCAGCAGCTTAGTAATGGATACGCAGTATTTT	CASSLVMDTQYF
NA	TRBV30	TRBD2	TRBJ2-1	TGTGCCTGGACAAGGGGCGGGAGTCGGGGCAATGAGCAGTTCTTC	CAWTRGGSRGNEQFF
NA	TRBV3-1/TRBV3-2	NA	TRBJ2-7	TGTGCCAGCAGCCAAACAGCTCCCCCAGGGAGCGGGCACGAGCAGTACTTC	CASSQTAPPGSGHEQYF
NA	TRBV5-4	NA	TRBJ2-7	TGTGCCAGCAGCAAGACATTACAGCCTTCGCCCGACGAGCAGTACTTC	CASSKTLQPSPDEQYF
NA	TRBV11-2	NA	TRBJ1-1	TGTGCCAGCAGCTTATTCCAGAACGCTGAAGCTTTCTTT	CASSLFQNAEAFF
NA	TRBV28	TRBD1	TRBJ1-2	TGTGCCAGCAGCCCGAGGTTCGACAGGGCTGGCTACACCTTC	CASSPRFDRAGYTF
NA	TRBV4-2	NA	TRBJ1-5	TGTGCCAGCAGCCAAGTCGGCGGGAATAGCAATCAGCCCCAGCATTTT	CASSQVGGNSNQPQHF
few	TRBV7-2	NA	TRBJ1-2	TGTGCCAGCAGCTTAGTAAATCTCTATGGCTACACCTTC	CASSLVNLYGYTF
NA	TRBV7-6	TRBD1	TRBJ2-5	TGTGCCAGCAGCCTCGGACAGGGGGCGTTGGAGACCCAGTACTTC	CASSLGQGALETQYF
NA	TRBV19	TRBD2	TRBJ2-1	TGTGCCAGTAGTAAATTCGGGACTAGCGGGATTCTCAATGAGCAGTTCTTC	CASSKFGTSGILNEQFF
NA	TRBV19	TRBD2	TRBJ2-5	TGTGCCAGTAGTACCCGACTAGCGGGAGCGGAGACCCAGTACTTC	CASSTRLAGAETQYF
NA	TRBV11-2	NA	TRBJ1-1	TGTGCCAGCAGCTTAGTACTGAGCTTTAACACTGAAGCTTTCTTT	CASSLVLSFNTEAFF
NA	TRBV28	TRBD2	TRBJ2-1	TGTGCCAGCAGTTGGGCGGGAGAAGGTGAGCAGTTCTTC	CASSWAGEGEQFF
NA	TRBV7-2	NA	TRBJ2-5	TGTGCCAGCAGCTTGTGGGCTAGCGCCCTTCAAGAGACCCAGTACTTC	CASSLWASALQETQYF
NA	TRBV11-1	NA	TRBJ2-7	TGTGCCAGCAGCTCCGAGGACCTAGCAATCCACGAGCAGTACTTC	CASSSEDLAIHEQYF
few	TRBV5-1	TRBD2	TRBJ2-1	TGCGCCAGCAGCTTGGTGGCGGGAGGCTCCTACAATGAGCAGTTCTTC	CASSLVAGGSYNEQFF
NA	TRBV18	NA	TRBJ1-5	TGTGCCAGCTCACCAACCGGGGTGGGTCAGCCCCAGCATTTT	CASSPTGVGQPQHF
NA	TRBV19	NA	TRBJ1-2	TGTGCCAGTAGTATGGACACGAGATCTAACTATGGCTACACCTTC	CASSMDTRSNYGYTF
NA	TRBV5-4	TRBD2	TRBJ2-5	TGTGCCAGCAGCCCGGGACTACCCCGAGAGACCCAGTACTTC	CASSPGLPRETQYF
NA	TRBV5-1	NA	TRBJ2-1	TGCGCCAGCAGCGGGGGACGGGACACCTCCTACAATGAGCAGTTCTTC	CASSGGRDTSYNEQFF
NA	TRBV27	TRBD2	TRBJ2-3	TGTGCCAGCAGAAAGCTTAGCGGGAGTCTGACAGATACGCAGTATTTT	CASRKLSGSLTDTQYF
NA	TRBV7-3	TRBD2	TRBJ2-1	TGTGCCAGCAGCTTAGGGAGCGGGAGCTCCTACAATGAGCAGTTCTTC	CASSLGSGSSYNEQFF